Listed below are T cell receptor beta chains from one sample, sequenced in a study of patients and donors after allogeneic stem cell transplantation. TCRdb used MiXCR to reprocess the RT-PCR reads, holding one entry per CDR3 protein. The table has 190,000 or so distinct CDR3 sequences, around 40% seen once. Sequenced material: blood, either unsorted or a sorted T cell fraction (not recorded which). Receptor source: a human donor who was either an allogeneic HSCT recipient or a stem cell or donor lymphocyte infusion donor (not recorded which). It is not recorded whose cells these are; they may come from a transplant donor. CDR3s leave out the opening cysteine and the closing phenylalanine or tryptophan. Each record gives: J gene, V gene, CDR3 protein.

>TRBJ2-7|TRBV5-1
ASSRGGDLSSYEQY
>TRBJ1-1|TRBV25-1
ASRSPWQGDF
>TRBJ1-2|TRBV6-1
ASSEFVAGYGYT
>TRBJ1-2|TRBV20-1
SARSPPGTYGYT
>TRBJ1-4|TRBV4-1
ASSQTGKWVKLF
>TRBJ1-1|TRBV5-1
ASSPNADTEAF
>TRBJ1-6|TRBV12-3/TRBV12-4
ASSLGDSVSPLH
>TRBJ1-5|TRBV20-1
SALDRGAGPQH
>TRBJ2-1|TRBV12-3/TRBV12-4
ASRPTVQGAGEQF
>TRBJ2-2|TRBV20-1
SLPQGAQTGELF
>TRBJ1-4|TRBV18
ASSPIRDLGGEKLF
>TRBJ2-5|TRBV12-3/TRBV12-4
ASSRLRDRISQETQY
>TRBJ1-6|TRBV4-3
ASSQDTWGSLNSPLH
>TRBJ1-2|TRBV7-2
ASRLHGTGRYGYT
>TRBJ1-4|TRBV5-4
ASSYSWDTGGEKLF
>TRBJ2-3|TRBV24-1
ATSEPGRGAVDTQY
>TRBJ1-2|TRBV12-3/TRBV12-4
ASREDRGYFGYT
>TRBJ2-4|TRBV5-1
ASSFEQGVKNIQY
>TRBJ1-4|TRBV10-3
AISADRGSMF
>TRBJ2-1|TRBV20-1
SATKTTDEEQF
>TRBJ2-1|TRBV12-3/TRBV12-4
ASSLNLAGGF
>TRBJ1-2|TRBV12-3/TRBV12-4
ASSDQAGGDGYT
>TRBJ1-1|TRBV19
ASRFMNTEAF
>TRBJ1-6|TRBV7-9
ASSKQGADSPLH
>TRBJ2-7|TRBV30
AWTLGGQGAYEQY
>TRBJ1-2|TRBV11-2
ASSLDGGPYGYT
>TRBJ2-1|TRBV12-3/TRBV12-4
ASSLVSGGTYNEQF
>TRBJ2-7|TRBV6-2/TRBV6-3
ASSYPQLAAPLYEQY
>TRBJ1-5|TRBV12-3/TRBV12-4
ASSLAMVRERPQH
>TRBJ2-1|TRBV5-1
ASSFPSGGDSYNEQF
>TRBJ2-5|TRBV5-1
ASSLEYQETQY
>TRBJ1-4|TRBV2
ASSEGGSSVEKLF
>TRBJ1-1|TRBV12-3/TRBV12-4
ASRHNTEAF
>TRBJ1-2|TRBV3-1
ASSHRGLYGYT
>TRBJ2-7|TRBV20-1
SAIPRDRGRREQY
>TRBJ1-2|TRBV4-2
ASSQRTVST
>TRBJ1-1|TRBV19
ASSRPGQVHTEAF
>TRBJ1-5|TRBV12-3/TRBV12-4
ASSPRQGALRGQPQH
>TRBJ1-5|TRBV4-2
ASSQDGTGNQPQH
>TRBJ2-2|TRBV7-3
ASSSDVDEELF
>TRBJ1-1|TRBV15
ATSSTAYTEAF
>TRBJ1-5|TRBV7-2
ASRMSYSNQPQH
>TRBJ1-1|TRBV7-9
ASSPRGTVEAF
>TRBJ2-5|TRBV4-3
ARSLGYSQETQY
>TRBJ1-2|TRBV10-3
AILQGVGYGYT
>TRBJ2-1|TRBV20-1
SASLREPSYNEQF
>TRBJ2-7|TRBV5-1
ASSQRPGQGAIYEQY
>TRBJ2-4|TRBV12-3/TRBV12-4
ASTQQGYIQY
>TRBJ2-4|TRBV20-1
SARKGDKNIQY
>TRBJ1-5|TRBV28
ASSRGDINQPQH
>TRBJ2-5|TRBV9
ASSVAGYQETQY
>TRBJ1-5|TRBV7-2
ASSYREHNQPQH
>TRBJ1-2|TRBV9
ASSVEGPNYGYT
>TRBJ2-7|TRBV9
ASSGPDRDGAYEQY
>TRBJ2-3|TRBV7-2
ASSPGLAGMGNTQY
>TRBJ2-3|TRBV7-9
ASSFWTGSTDTQY
>TRBJ1-3|TRBV10-3
AISGQDSGNTIY
>TRBJ1-1|TRBV6-5
ASRQGFTNTEAF
>TRBJ1-1|TRBV6-4
ASSDGRGTEAF
>TRBJ1-5|TRBV12-3/TRBV12-4
ASSLRDRGNQPQH